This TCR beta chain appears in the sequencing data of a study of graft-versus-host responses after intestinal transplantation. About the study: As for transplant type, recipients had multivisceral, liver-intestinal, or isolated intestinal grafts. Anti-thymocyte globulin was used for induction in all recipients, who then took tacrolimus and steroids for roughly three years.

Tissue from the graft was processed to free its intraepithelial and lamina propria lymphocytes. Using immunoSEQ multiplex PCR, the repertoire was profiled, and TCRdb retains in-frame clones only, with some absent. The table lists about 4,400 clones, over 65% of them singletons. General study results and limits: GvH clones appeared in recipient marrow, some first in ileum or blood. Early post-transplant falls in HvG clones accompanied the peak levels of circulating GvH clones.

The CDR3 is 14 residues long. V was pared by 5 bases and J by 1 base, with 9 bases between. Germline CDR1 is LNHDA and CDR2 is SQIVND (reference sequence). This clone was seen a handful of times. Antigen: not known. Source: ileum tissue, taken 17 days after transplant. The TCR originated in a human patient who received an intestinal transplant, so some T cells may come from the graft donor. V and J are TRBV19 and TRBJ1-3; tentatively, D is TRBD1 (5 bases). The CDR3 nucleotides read TGTGCCAGTAGTCCAGGGTCTTCTGGAAACACCATATATTTT. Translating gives CASSPGSSGNTIYF.